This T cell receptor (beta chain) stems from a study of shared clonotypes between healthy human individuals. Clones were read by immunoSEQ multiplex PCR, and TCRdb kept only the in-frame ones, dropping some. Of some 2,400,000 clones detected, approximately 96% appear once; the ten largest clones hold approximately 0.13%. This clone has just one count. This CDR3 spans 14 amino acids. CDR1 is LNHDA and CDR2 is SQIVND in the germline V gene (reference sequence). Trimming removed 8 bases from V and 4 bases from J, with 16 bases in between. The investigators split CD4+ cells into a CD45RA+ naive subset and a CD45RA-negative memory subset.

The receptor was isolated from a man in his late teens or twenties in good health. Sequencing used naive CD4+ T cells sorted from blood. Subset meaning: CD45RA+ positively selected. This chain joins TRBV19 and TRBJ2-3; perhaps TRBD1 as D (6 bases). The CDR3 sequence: CASEPGVPPDTQYF. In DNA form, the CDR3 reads TGTGCCAGTGAGCCAGGGGTCCCACCAGATACGCAGTATTTT.